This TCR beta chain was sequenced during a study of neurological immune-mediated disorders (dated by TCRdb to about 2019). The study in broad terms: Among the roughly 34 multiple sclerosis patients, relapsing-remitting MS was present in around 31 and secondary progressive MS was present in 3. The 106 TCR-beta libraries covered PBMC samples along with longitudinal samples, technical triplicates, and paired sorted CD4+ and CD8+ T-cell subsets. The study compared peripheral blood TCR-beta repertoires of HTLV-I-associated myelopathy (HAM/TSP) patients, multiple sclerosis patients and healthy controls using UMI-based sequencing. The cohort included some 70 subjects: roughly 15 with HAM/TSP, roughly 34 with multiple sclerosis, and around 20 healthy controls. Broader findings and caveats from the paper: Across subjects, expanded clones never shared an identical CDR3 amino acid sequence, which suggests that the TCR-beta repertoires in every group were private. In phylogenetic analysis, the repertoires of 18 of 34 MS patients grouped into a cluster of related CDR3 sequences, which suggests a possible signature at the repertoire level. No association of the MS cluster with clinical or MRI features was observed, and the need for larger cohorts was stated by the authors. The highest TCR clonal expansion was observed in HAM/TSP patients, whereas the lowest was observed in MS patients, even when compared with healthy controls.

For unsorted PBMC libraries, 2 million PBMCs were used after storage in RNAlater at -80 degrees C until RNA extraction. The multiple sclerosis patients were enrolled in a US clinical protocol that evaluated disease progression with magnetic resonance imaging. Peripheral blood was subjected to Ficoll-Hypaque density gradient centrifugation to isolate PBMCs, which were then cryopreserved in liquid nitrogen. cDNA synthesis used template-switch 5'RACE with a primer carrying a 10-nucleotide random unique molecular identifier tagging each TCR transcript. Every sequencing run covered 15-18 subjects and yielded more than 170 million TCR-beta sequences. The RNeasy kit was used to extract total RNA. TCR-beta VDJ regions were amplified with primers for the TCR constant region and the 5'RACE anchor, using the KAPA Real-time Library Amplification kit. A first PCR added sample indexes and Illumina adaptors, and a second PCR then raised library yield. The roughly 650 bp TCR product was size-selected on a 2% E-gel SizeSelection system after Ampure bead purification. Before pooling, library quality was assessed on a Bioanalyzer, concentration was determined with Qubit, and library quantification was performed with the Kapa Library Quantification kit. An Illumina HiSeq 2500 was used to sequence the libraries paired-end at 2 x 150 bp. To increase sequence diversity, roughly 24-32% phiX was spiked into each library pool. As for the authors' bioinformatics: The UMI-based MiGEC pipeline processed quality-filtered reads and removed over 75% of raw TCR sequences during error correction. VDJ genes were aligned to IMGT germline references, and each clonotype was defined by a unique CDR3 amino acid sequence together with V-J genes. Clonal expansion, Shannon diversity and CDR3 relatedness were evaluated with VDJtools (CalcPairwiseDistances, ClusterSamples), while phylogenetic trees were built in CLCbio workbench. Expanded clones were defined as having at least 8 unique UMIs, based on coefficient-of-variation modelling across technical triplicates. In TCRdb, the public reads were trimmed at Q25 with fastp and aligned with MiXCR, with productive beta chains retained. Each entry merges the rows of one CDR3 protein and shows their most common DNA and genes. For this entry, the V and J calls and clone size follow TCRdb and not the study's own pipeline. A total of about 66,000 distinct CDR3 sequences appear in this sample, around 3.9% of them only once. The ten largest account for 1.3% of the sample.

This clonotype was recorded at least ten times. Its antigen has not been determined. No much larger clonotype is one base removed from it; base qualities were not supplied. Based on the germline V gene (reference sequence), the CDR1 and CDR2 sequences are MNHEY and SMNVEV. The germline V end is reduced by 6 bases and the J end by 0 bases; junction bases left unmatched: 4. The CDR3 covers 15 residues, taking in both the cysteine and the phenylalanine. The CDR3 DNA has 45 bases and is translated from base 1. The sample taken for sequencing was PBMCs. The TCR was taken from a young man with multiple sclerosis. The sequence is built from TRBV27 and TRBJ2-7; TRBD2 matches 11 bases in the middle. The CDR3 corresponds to CASSPLAGGSYEQYF. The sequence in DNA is TGTGCCAGCAGCCCTCTAGCGGGGGGCTCCTACGAGCAGTACTTC.